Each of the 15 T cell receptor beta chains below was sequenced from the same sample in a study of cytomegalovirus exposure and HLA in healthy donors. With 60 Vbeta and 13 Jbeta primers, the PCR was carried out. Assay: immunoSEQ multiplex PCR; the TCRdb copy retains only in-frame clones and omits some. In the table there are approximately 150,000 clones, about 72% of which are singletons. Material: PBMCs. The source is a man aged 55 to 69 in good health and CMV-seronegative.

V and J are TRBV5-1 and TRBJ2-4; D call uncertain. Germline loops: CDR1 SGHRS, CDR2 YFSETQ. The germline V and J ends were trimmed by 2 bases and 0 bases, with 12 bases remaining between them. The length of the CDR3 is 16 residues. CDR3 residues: CASSFGSGLAKNIQYF. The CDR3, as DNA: TGCGCCAGCAGCTTTGGGTCGGGTTTAGCCAAAAACATTCAGTACTTC.

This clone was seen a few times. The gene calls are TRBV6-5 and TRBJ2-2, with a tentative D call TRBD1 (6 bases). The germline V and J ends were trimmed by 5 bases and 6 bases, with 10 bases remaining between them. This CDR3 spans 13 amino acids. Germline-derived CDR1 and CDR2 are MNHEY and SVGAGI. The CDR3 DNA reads TGTGCCAGCAGTGGCAAGGGGGCCGGGGAGCTGTTTTTT. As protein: CASSGKGAGELFF.

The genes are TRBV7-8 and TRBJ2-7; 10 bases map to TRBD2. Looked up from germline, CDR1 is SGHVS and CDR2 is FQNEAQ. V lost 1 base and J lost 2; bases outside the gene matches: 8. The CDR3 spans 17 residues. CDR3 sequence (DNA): TGTGCCAGCAGCTTAGACGGGTCTAGCGGGAGTACCTACGAGCAGTACTTC. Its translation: CASSLDGSSGSTYEQYF.

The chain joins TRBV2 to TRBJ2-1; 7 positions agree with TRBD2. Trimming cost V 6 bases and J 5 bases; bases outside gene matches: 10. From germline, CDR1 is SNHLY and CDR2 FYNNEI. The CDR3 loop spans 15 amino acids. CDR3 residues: CASSLRAGPNNEQFF. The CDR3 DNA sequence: TGTGCCAGCAGCCTAAGAGCGGGACCTAACAATGAGCAGTTCTTC.

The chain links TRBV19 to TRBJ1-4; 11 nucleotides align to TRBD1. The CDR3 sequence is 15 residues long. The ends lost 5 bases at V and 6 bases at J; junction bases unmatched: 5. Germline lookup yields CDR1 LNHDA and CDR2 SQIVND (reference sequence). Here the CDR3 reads CASSPRTGGHEKLFF. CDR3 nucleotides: TGTGCCAGTAGTCCCCGGACAGGGGGCCATGAAAAACTGTTTTTT.

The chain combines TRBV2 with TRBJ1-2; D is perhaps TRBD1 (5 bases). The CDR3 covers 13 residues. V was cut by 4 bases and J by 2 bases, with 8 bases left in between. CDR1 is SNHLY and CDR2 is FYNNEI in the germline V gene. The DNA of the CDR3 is TGTGCCAGCAGTGGATCAGGGAACTATGGCTACACCTTC. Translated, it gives CASSGSGNYGYTF.

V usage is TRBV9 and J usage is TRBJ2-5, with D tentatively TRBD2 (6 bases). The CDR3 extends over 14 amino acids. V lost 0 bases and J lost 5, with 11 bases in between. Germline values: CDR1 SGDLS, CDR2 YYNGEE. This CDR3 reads CASSVASERETQYF. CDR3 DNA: TGTGCCAGCAGCGTAGCTAGCGAGCGGGAGACCCAGTACTTC.

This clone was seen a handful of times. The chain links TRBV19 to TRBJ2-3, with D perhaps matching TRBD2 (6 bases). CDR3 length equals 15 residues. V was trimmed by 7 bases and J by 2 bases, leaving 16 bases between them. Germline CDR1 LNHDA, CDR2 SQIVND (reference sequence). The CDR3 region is CASTESGGYTDTQYF. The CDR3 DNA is TGTGCCAGTACCGAGAGTGGGGGGTACACAGATACGCAGTATTTT. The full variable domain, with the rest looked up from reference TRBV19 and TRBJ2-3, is DGGITQSPKYLFRKEGQNVTLSCEQNLNHDAMYWYRQDPGQGLRLIYYSQIVNDFQKGDIAEGYSVSREKKESFPLTVTSAQKNPTAFYLCASTESGGYTDTQYFGPGTRLTVL.

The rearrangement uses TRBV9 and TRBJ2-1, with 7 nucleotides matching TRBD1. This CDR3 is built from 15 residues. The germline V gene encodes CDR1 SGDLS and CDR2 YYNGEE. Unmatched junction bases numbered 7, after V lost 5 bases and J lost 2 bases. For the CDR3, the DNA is TGTGCCAGCAGTTTAGATGACAGGGCCTACAATGAGCAGTTCTTC. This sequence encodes CASSLDDRAYNEQFF.

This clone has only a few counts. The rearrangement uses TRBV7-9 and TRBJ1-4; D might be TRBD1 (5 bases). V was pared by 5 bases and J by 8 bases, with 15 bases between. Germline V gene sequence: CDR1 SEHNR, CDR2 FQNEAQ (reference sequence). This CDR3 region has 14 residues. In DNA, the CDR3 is TGTGCCAGCAGCCATGGTCCAGGGCGCGAAAAACTGTTTTTT. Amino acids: CASSHGPGREKLFF.

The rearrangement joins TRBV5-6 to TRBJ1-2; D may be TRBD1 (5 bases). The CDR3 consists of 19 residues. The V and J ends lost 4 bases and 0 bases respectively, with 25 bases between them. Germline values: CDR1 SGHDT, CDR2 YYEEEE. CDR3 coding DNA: TGTGCCAGCAGCAACGACAGCTTCAACCACTTATTAGCTAACTATGGCTACACCTTC. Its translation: CASSNDSFNHLLANYGYTF.

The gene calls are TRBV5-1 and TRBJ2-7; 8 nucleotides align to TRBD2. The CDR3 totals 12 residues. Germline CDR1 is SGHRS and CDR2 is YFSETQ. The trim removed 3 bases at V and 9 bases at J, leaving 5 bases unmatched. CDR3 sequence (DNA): TGCGCCAGCAGCTCCTACGCGGGGGGGCAGTACTTC. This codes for CASSSYAGGQYF.

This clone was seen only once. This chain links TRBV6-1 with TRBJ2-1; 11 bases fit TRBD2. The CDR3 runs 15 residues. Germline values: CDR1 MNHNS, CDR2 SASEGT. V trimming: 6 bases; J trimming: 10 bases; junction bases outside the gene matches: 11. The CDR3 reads CASRVLAGVPGEQFF. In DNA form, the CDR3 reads TGTGCCAGCAGGGTACTAGCGGGAGTTCCAGGGGAGCAGTTCTTC.

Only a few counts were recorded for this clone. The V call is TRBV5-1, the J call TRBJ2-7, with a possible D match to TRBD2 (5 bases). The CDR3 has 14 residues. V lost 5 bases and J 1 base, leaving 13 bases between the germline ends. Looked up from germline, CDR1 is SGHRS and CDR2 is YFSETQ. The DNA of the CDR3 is TGCGCCAGCAGGGAGGAAAACTTATCCTACGAGCAGTACTTC. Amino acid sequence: CASREENLSYEQYF.

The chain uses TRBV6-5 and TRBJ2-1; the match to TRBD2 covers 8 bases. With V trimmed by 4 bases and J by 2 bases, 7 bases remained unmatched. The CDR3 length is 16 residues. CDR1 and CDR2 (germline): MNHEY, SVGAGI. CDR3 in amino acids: CASSSPREGPYNEQFF. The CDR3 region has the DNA TGTGCCAGCAGTTCCCCCCGGGAGGGACCCTACAATGAGCAGTTCTTC.